This passage covers 24 T cell receptor beta chains from one sample sequenced in a study of cytomegalovirus exposure and HLA in healthy donors. Primers included in the PCR were 60 Vbeta and 13 Jbeta primers. Sequencing used immunoSEQ multiplex PCR; TCRdb keeps in-frame clones, though not all of them. The listing records under 200,000 clones. Input material: PBMCs. The receptors shown here come from a woman under 30 in good health and CMV-seropositive.

The rearrangement uses TRBV11-3 and TRBJ2-3, with TRBD2 identical over 9 bases. This CDR3 spans 15 amino acids. Germline CDR1 is SGHNT and CDR2 is YENEEA. With 5 bases clipped from V and 6 bases from J, the junction kept 9 bases outside the gene matches. The CDR3 nucleotides read TGTGCCAGCAGCCGTAGCGGGGGCCCAGTTGATACGCAGTATTTT. Translation: CASSRSGGPVDTQYF.

V is TRBV5-5 and J is TRBJ2-7; TRBD1 aligns across 7 bases. In germline, CDR1 is SGHKS, CDR2 YYEKEE (reference sequence). This CDR3 comprises 14 residues. Unmatched junction bases numbered 4, after V lost 3 bases and J lost 1 base. Here the CDR3 DNA reads TGTGCCAGCAGCTGGAGACAGGGATCCTACGAGCAGTACTTC. Translating it yields CASSWRQGSYEQYF.

This chain joins TRBV7-8 and TRBJ2-2, with 10 bases that match TRBD2. The germline CDR1 and CDR2 sequences are SGHVS and FQNEAQ. The CDR3 runs 18 residues. V shed 4 bases, J shed 0 bases, and the junction held 8 bases outside the gene matches. CDR3 protein: CASSWLAGESANTGELFF. CDR3 in DNA: TGTGCCAGCAGCTGGCTAGCGGGGGAATCCGCGAACACCGGGGAGCTGTTTTTT.

This CDR3 reads CASSTGQGQGVDTQYF. DNA of the CDR3: TGTGCCAGCAGCACGGGCCAGGGGCAAGGGGTAGATACGCAGTATTTT. V usage is TRBV5-4 and J usage is TRBJ2-3; tentative D call: TRBD1 (6 bases). Germline CDR1 reads SGHNT; CDR2 reads YYREEE (reference sequence). V was trimmed by 4 bases and J by 5 bases, leaving 20 bases between them. The CDR3 extends over 16 amino acids.

The V call is TRBV4-3, the J call TRBJ1-3, with D perhaps TRBD1 (5 bases). Trimming removed 4 bases from V and 0 bases from J, with 10 bases in between. The CDR3 totals 15 residues. Germline CDR1 is LGHNA and CDR2 is YSLEER. CDR3 in DNA: TGCGCCAGCAGCCGGGGGGGGTTCTCTGGAAACACCATATATTTT. Translating it yields CASSRGGFSGNTIYF.

The gene calls are TRBV29-1 and TRBJ1-1; 10 bases fit TRBD1. This CDR3 comprises 13 residues. The germline V gene has CDR1 SQVTM and CDR2 ANQGSEA. Trimming took 7 bases from V and 7 from J; bases not matched to a gene: 9. CDR3 amino acids: CSDFGTGVDEAFF. CDR3 coding DNA: TGCAGCGATTTCGGGACAGGGGTTGATGAAGCTTTCTTT.

The chain joins TRBV7-9 to TRBJ2-7, with D possibly being TRBD1 (5 bases). The germline V and J ends were trimmed by 6 bases and 1 base, with 13 bases remaining between them. The CDR3 length is 14 residues. From germline, CDR1 is SEHNR and CDR2 FQNEAQ (reference sequence). CDR3 region: CASSFTSGSYEQYF. The CDR3, as DNA: TGTGCCAGCAGTTTCACCTCAGGGTCCTACGAGCAGTACTTC.

In DNA form, the CDR3 reads TGTGCCAGCAGCCTTCAGGGGCATCGGAGTCTGCGCTCCTACAATGAGCAGTTCTTC. Its protein product is CASSLQGHRSLRSYNEQFF. This chain links TRBV11-3 with TRBJ2-1; D might be TRBD1 (6 bases). CDR1 is SGHNT and CDR2 is YENEEA in the germline V gene. The CDR3 is 19 residues long. Trimming took 5 bases from V and 0 from J, leaving 23 bases between them. Looking up the rest from reference TRBV11-3 and TRBJ2-1 gives the full variable domain: EAGVVQSPRYKIIEKKQPVAFWCNPISGHNTLYWYLQNLGQGPELLIRYENEEAVDDSQLPKDRFSAERLKGVDSTLKIQPAELGDSAVYLCASSLQGHRSLRSYNEQFFGPGTRLTVL.

CDR3 in amino acids: CASRRGEGNTEAFF. The CDR3 DNA reads as TGTGCCAGTAGAAGAGGAGAGGGTAACACTGAAGCTTTCTTT. The rearrangement joins TRBV19 to TRBJ1-1; D gene uncertain. Germline lookup yields CDR1 LNHDA and CDR2 SQIVND (reference sequence). The CDR3 covers 14 residues. V was cut by 6 bases and J by 2 bases, with 13 bases left in between. Supplemented by reference TRBV19 and TRBJ1-1, the full variable domain reads DGGITQSPKYLFRKEGQNVTLSCEQNLNHDAMYWYRQDPGQGLRLIYYSQIVNDFQKGDIAEGYSVSREKKESFPLTVTSAQKNPTAFYLCASRRGEGNTEAFFGQGTRLTVV.

The CDR3 bases are TGTGCCAGCAGAGGGGACTTTTGGGCAGATACGCAGTATTTT. Encoded protein: CASRGDFWADTQYF. The V and J genes are TRBV7-2 and TRBJ2-3, with D perhaps TRBD2 (6 bases). The V end lost 6 bases, the J end lost 4 bases, and 14 bases lay between the germline ends. This CDR3 is built from 14 residues. The germline gives CDR1 SGHTA, CDR2 FQGNSA.

In nucleotides, the CDR3 is TGTGCCAGCAGCAAAGTCGGCAGGGGCAGGACTGAAGCTTTCTTT. Residues: CASSKVGRGRTEAFF. The V call is TRBV21-1, the J call TRBJ1-1; no DNA check was done on the table's D call, TRBD1. TRBV21-1 is reported as a pseudogene. The CDR3 runs 15 residues.

This chain links TRBV4-1 with TRBJ1-2; no clear D. The CDR3 is 16 residues long. Trimming cost V 1 base and J 3 bases, with 15 bases left between them. Germline CDR1 and CDR2: MGHRA and YSYEKL. Here the CDR3 DNA reads TGCGCCAGCAGCCAAGCCGAAAATGCGCCTTACTATGGCTACACCTTC. Translation: CASSQAENAPYYGYTF.

The chain couples TRBV2 to TRBJ2-2; tentative D call: TRBD1 (6 bases). Trimming removed 5 bases from V and 1 base from J, with 11 bases in between. Per the germline V gene, CDR1 is SNHLY and CDR2 is FYNNEI. The CDR3 has 15 amino acids. CDR3: CASSRDTMNTGELFF. The CDR3, as DNA: TGTGCCAGCAGTCGGGACACGATGAACACCGGGGAGCTGTTTTTT.

The CDR3: CASSLVNTGVETQYF. CDR3 coding DNA: TGTGCCAGCAGCTTGGTTAATACGGGAGTGGAGACCCAGTACTTC. The V and J genes are TRBV5-6 and TRBJ2-5, with D possibly TRBD2 on 6 matching bases. Germline V gene lookup returns CDR1 SGHDT and CDR2 YYEEEE. The CDR3 has 15 residues. V was clipped by 0 bases and J by 5 bases, with 14 bases between them.

The chain's CDR3 is CASRPTSGGAENEQFF. As DNA, the CDR3 is TGTGCCAGCAGGCCGACTAGCGGGGGGGCCGAGAATGAGCAGTTCTTC. This chain connects TRBV13 to TRBJ2-1; 14 nucleotides match TRBD2. This CDR3 is built from 16 residues. The V and J ends lost 6 bases and 7 bases, in that order; junction bases with no gene match: 8. Germline CDR1 is PRHDT and CDR2 is FYEKMQ (reference sequence).

This chain uses TRBV18 with TRBJ2-3; maybe TRBD1 (5 bases). The CDR3 spans 14 residues. The V end lost 2 bases, the J end lost 4 bases, and 10 bases lay between the germline ends. Germline CDR1 reads KGHSH; CDR2 reads LQKENI. The CDR3 DNA reads TGTGCCAGCTCACCAAGGGGAATCCCAGATACGCAGTATTTT. This translates into CASSPRGIPDTQYF.

The chain couples TRBV6-5 to TRBJ1-1; tentatively, D is TRBD1 (6 bases). Trimming left V 0 bases short and J 3 bases short, with 11 bases between. Germline V CDR1 and CDR2: MNHEY, SVGAGI. This CDR3 region has 15 residues. The CDR3 here is CASSYSRAGDTEAFF. CDR3 nucleotides: TGTGCCAGCAGTTACTCTCGGGCAGGGGACACTGAAGCTTTCTTT.

The V and J genes are TRBV5-1 and TRBJ2-3; 7 positions agree with TRBD1. The CDR3 is 13 residues long. V lost 6 bases, J lost 9 bases, and 10 bases stayed unmatched. Germline lookup yields CDR1 SGHRS and CDR2 YFSETQ. CDR3 amino acids: CASKGQDPRTQYF. DNA of the CDR3: TGCGCCAGCAAAGGACAGGATCCTCGAACGCAGTATTTT.

The V gene is TRBV5-5, the J gene TRBJ2-3, with D perhaps matching TRBD1 (5 bases). The length of the CDR3 is 16 residues. V dropped 4 bases and J dropped 0 bases, with 15 bases sitting between them. From germline, CDR1 is SGHKS and CDR2 YYEKEE (reference sequence). Written as DNA, the CDR3 is TGTGCCAGCAGCCACAGGACGCCTACTAGCACAGATACGCAGTATTTT. Its protein product is CASSHRTPTSTDTQYF.

The chain employs TRBV7-3 and TRBJ1-2; no clear D gene. Germline V gene lookup returns CDR1 SGHTA and CDR2 FQGTGA. The V gene lost 5 bases and the J gene lost 9 bases, with 16 bases spanning the gap. The CDR3 is 13 amino acids. CDR3 sequence reads: CASSPNYGDRYTF. In DNA, the CDR3 is TGTGCCAGCAGCCCCAATTACGGGGATCGCTACACCTTC. Drawing the rest from reference TRBV7-3 and TRBJ1-2, the complete variable domain is GAGVSQTPSNKVTEKGKYVELRCDPISGHTALYWYRQSLGQGPEFLIYFQGTGAADDSGLPNDRFFAVRPEGSVSTLKIQRTERGDSAVYLCASSPNYGDRYTFGSGTRLTVV.

The chain couples TRBV7-3 to TRBJ1-1; a weak D match, TRBD1 (5 bases). Germline assignment: CDR1 SGHTA and CDR2 FQGTGA. CDR3 length: 14 residues. V was clipped by 1 base and J by 0 bases, with 6 bases between them. CDR3 loop: CASSLRGLNTEAFF. The CDR3, as DNA: TGTGCCAGCAGCTTAAGGGGCCTGAACACTGAAGCTTTCTTT.

V gene TRBV5-1 combines with J gene TRBJ1-1; 9 positions agree with TRBD1. Trimming at V came to 4 bases and at J to 6 bases, leaving 4 bases not matched to a gene. This CDR3 is 13 amino acids long. The V gene's germline CDR1 is SGHRS and CDR2 YFSETQ. The CDR3 DNA reads TGCGCCAGCAGCCCTAGACAGGGGGCTGAAGCTTTCTTT. Translated, it gives CASSPRQGAEAFF. Variable domain in full (rest from reference TRBV5-1 and TRBJ1-1): KAGVTQTPRYLIKTRGQQVTLSCSPISGHRSVSWYQQTPGQGLQFLFEYFSETQRNKGNFPGRFSGRQFSNSRSEMNVSTLELGDSALYLCASSPRQGAEAFFGQGTRLTVV.

The CDR3 DNA sequence: TGTGCCAGCAGTCGTCATTACAGCGGAGTCCCCTACGAGCAGTACTTC. Translated, it gives CASSRHYSGVPYEQYF. This chain links TRBV27 with TRBJ2-7, with D possibly matching TRBD2 (5 bases). CDR3 length equals 16 residues. Trimming took 5 bases from V and 2 from J, leaving 19 bases between them. Germline values: CDR1 MNHEY, CDR2 SMNVEV (reference sequence).

The chain couples TRBV6-6 to TRBJ1-5; 8 positions match TRBD1. The CDR3 contains 14 residues. Trimming cost V 6 bases and J 5 bases; bases outside gene matches: 6. CDR1 and CDR2 (germline): MNHNY, SVGAGI (reference sequence). Here the CDR3 reads CASSPRDRYQPQHF. CDR3 bases: TGTGCCAGCAGCCCCCGGGACAGGTATCAGCCCCAGCATTTT.